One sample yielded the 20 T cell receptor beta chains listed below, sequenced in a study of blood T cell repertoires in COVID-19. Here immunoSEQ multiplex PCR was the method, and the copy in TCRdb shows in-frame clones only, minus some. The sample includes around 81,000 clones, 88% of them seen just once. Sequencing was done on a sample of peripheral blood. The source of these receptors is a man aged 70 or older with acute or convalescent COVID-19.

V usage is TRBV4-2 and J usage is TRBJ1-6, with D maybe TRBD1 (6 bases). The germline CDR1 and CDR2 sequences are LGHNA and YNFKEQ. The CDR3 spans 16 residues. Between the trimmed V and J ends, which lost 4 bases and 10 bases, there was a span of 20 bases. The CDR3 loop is CASSPRQVWGRSPLHF. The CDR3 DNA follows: TGTGCCAGCAGCCCCCGACAGGTTTGGGGTCGGTCACCCCTCCACTTT.

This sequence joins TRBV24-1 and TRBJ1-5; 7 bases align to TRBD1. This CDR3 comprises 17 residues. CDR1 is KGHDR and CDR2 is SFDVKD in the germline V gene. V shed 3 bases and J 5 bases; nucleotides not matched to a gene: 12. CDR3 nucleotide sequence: TGTGCCACCAGTGATGGCCCGGAGAGACAGGGTCATCAGCCCCAGCATTTT. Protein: CATSDGPERQGHQPQHF.

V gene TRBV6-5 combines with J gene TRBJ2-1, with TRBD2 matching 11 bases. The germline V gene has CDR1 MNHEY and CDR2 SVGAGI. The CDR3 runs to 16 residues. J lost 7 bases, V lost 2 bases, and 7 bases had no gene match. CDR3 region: CASSYRLAGGLNEQFF. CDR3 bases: TGTGCCAGCAGTTACCGTCTAGCGGGAGGTTTGAATGAGCAGTTCTTC.

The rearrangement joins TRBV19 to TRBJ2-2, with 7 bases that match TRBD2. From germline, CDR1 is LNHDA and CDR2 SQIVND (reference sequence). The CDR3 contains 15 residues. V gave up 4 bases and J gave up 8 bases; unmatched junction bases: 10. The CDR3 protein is CASSNRLAGGGELFF. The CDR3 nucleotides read TGTGCCAGTAGTAACAGACTAGCTGGAGGAGGGGAGCTGTTTTTT.

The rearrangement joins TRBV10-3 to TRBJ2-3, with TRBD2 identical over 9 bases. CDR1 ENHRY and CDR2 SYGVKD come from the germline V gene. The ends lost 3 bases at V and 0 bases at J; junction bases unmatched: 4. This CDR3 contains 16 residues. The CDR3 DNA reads TGTGCCATCAGTGACATAACTAGCGGGAGCACAGATACGCAGTATTTT. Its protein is CAISDITSGSTDTQYF.

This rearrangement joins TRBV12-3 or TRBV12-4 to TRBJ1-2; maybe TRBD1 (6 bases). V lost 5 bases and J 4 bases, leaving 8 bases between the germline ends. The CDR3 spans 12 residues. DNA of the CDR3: TGTGCCAGCAGTGAGACAGGCTATGGCTACACCTTC. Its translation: CASSETGYGYTF.

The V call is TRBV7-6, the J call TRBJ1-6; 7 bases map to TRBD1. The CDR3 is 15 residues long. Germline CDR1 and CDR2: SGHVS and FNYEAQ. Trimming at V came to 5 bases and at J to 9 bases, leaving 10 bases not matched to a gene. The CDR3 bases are TGTGCCAGCAGCCCCGGACAGGAAAGGGGTTCACCCCTCCACTTT. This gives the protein CASSPGQERGSPLHF.

The CDR3 DNA follows: TGTGCCAGCAGCCGAATGACAGGGGCCTATGGCTACACCTTC. Translating it yields CASSRMTGAYGYTF. V is TRBV5-8 and J is TRBJ1-2; 8 positions match TRBD1. The CDR3 extends over 14 amino acids. CDR1 is SGHTS and CDR2 is YDEGEE in the germline V gene. The V and J ends lost 4 bases and 4 bases, in that order; junction bases with no gene match: 6.

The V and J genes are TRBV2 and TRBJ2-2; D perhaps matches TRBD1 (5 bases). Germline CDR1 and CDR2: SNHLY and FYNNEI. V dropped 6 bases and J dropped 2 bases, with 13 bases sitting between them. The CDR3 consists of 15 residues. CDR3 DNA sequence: TGTGCCAGCAGCCGCCTGACAGACAACACCGGGGAGCTGTTTTTT. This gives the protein CASSRLTDNTGELFF.

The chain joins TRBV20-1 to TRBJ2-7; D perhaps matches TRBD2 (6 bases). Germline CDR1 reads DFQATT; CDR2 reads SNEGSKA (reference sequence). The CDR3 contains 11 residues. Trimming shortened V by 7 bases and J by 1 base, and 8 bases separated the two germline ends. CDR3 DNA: TGCAGTGTTGCGGGGTCCTACGAGCAGTACTTC. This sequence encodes CSVAGSYEQYF.

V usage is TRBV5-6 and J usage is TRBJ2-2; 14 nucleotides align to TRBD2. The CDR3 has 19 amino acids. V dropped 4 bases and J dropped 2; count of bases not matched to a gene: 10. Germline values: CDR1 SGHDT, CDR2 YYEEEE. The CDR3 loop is CASSRMGLAGVVNTGELFF. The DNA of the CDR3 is TGTGCCAGCAGCCGGATGGGACTAGCGGGAGTGGTTAACACCGGGGAGCTGTTTTTT. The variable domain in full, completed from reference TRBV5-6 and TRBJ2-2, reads DAGVTQSPTHLIKTRGQQVTLRCSPKSGHDTVSWYQQALGQGPQFIFQYYEEEERQRGNFPDRFSGHQFPNYSSELNVNALLLGDSALYLCASSRMGLAGVVNTGELFFGEGSRLTVL.

The CDR3 here is CASSLGDNTQYF. CDR3 DNA: TGTGCCAGCAGCTTAGGCGACAATACGCAGTATTTT. This chain links TRBV5-6 with TRBJ2-3; D is ambiguous. CDR1 is SGHDT and CDR2 is YYEEEE in the germline V gene. This CDR3 is 12 amino acids long. The ends were cut back, 2 bases at V and 7 bases at J, with 8 bases in the middle.

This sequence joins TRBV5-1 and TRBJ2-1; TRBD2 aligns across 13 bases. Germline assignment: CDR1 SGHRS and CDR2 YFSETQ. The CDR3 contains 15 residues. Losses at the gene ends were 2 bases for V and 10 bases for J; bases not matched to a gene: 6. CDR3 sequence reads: CASSFWTSGGKEQFF. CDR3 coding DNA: TGCGCCAGCAGCTTCTGGACTAGCGGGGGTAAGGAGCAGTTCTTC.

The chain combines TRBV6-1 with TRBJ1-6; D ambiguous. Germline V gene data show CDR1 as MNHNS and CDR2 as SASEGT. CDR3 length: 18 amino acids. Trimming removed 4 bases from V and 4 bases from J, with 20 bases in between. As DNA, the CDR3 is TGTGCCAGCAGTGGGGGAGCGCTGACACCTCTTTATAATTCACCCCTCCACTTT. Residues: CASSGGALTPLYNSPLHF.

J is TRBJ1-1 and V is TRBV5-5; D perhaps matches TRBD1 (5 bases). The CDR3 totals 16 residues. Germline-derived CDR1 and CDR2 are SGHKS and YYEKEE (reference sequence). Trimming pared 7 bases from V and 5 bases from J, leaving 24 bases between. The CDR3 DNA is TGTGCCAGCCGCAAGGGCAGCGGGGCCTCGGGTACTGAAGCTTTCTTT. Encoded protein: CASRKGSGASGTEAFF.

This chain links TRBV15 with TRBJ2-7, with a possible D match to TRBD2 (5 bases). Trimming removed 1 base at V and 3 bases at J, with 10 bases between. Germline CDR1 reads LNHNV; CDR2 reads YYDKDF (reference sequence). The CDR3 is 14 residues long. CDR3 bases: TGTGCCACCAGCAGAGGGGCTGAGGGCTACGAGCAGTACTTC. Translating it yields CATSRGAEGYEQYF.

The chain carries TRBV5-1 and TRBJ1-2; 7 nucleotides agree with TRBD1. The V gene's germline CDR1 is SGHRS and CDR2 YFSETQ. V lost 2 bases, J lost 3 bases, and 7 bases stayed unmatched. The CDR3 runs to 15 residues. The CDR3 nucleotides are TGCGCCAGCAGCTTCGGACAGGAAAAGGACTATGGCTACACCTTC. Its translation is CASSFGQEKDYGYTF.

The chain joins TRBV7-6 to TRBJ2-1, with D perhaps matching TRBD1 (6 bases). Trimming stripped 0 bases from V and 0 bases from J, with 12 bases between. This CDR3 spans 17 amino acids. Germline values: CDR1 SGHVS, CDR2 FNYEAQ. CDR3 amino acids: CASSLALGGSSYNEQFF. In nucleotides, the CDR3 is TGTGCCAGCAGCTTAGCATTAGGGGGTAGCTCCTACAATGAGCAGTTCTTC. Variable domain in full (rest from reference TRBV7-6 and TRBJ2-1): GAGVSQSPRYKVTKRGQDVALRCDPISGHVSLYWYRQALGQGPEFLTYFNYEAQQDKSGLPNDRFSAERPEGSISTLTIQRTEQRDSAMYRCASSLALGGSSYNEQFFGPGTRLTVL.

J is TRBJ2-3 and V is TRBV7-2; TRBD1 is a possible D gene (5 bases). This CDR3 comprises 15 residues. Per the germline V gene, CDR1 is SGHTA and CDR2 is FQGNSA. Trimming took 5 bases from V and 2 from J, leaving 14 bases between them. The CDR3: CASSGWGGYTDTQYF. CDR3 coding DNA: TGTGCCAGCAGCGGGTGGGGCGGTTACACAGATACGCAGTATTTT.

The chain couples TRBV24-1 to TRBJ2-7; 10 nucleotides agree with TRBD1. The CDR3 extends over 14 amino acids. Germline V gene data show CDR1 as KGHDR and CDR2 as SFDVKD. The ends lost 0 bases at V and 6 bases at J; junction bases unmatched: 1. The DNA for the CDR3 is TGTGCCACCAGTGATTTGTGGACAGGGGGCGAGCAGTACTTC. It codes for CATSDLWTGGEQYF.